Detailed here is one T cell receptor (beta chain). Antigen unknown. This sample was taken from a study of shared clonotypes between healthy human individuals. Study details: Plates per donor: three CD4 naive, three CD4 memory, two CD8 naive, one CD8 memory. The study, taken as a whole, reports: The researchers took only blood, and tissue repertoires probably look different. Generation probability values for non-shared clonotypes were lower than those for clonotypes shared by all four donors. Estimated richness values were generally larger in naive subsets than in memory subsets.

The ends were cut back, 1 base at V and 2 bases at J, with 10 bases in the middle. The CDR3 consists of 15 residues. Germline loops: CDR1 LGHNA, CDR2 YNFKEQ. Clones were read by immunoSEQ multiplex PCR, and TCRdb kept only the in-frame ones, dropping some. The sample lists about 1 million clones; around 75% were seen once. Sequenced input: memory CD4+ T cells sorted from blood. The subset was: CD45RA-negative fraction. This TCR was recovered from a young man in good health. The gene calls are TRBV4-2 and TRBJ2-3, with a weak D call TRBD2 (5 bases). CDR3 protein: CASSQAGVHTDTQYF. The CDR3 coding sequence is TGTGCCAGCAGCCAAGCCGGGGTACACACAGATACGCAGTATTTT.